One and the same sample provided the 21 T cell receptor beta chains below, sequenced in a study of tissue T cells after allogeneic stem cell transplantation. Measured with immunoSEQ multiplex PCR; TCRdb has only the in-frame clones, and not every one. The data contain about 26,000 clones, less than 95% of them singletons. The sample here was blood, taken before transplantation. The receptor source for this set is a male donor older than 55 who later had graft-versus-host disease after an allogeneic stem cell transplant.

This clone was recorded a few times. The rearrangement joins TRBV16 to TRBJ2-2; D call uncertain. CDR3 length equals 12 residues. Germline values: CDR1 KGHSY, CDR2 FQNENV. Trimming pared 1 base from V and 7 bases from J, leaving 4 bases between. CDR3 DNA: TGTGCCAGCAGCCAATTCGTCGGGGAGCTGTTTTTT. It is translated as CASSQFVGELFF.

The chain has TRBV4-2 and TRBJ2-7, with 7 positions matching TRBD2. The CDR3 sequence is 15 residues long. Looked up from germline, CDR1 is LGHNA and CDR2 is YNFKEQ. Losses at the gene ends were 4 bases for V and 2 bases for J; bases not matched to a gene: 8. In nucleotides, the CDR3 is TGTGCCAGCAGCCCCCATCAGCGGGAAGCCTACGAGCAGTACTTC. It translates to CASSPHQREAYEQYF.

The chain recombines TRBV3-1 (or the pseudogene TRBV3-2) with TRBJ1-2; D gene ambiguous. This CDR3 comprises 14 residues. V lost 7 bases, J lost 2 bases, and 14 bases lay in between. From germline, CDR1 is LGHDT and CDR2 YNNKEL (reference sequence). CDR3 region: CASTPGRLNYGYTF. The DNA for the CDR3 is TGTGCCAGCACCCCCGGCCGGTTAAACTATGGCTACACCTTC.

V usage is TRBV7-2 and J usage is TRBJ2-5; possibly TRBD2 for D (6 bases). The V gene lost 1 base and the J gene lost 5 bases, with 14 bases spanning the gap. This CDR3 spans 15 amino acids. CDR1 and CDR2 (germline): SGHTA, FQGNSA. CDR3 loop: CASSLGVLAGETQYF. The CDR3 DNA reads TGTGCCAGCAGCTTAGGTGTACTAGCCGGGGAGACCCAGTACTTC.

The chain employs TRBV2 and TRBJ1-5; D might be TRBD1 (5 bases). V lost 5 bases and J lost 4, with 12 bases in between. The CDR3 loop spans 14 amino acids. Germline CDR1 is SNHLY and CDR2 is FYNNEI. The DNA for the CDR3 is TGTGCCAGCAGTTGGGCAGGGTTAAATCAGCCCCAGCATTTT. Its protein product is CASSWAGLNQPQHF.

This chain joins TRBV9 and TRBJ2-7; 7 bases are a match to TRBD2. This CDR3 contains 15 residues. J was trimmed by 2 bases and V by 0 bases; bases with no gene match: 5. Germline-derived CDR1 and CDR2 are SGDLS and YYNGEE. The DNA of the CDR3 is TGTGCCAGCAGCGTAGATGGAGCGGGAACCTACGAGCAGTACTTC. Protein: CASSVDGAGTYEQYF.

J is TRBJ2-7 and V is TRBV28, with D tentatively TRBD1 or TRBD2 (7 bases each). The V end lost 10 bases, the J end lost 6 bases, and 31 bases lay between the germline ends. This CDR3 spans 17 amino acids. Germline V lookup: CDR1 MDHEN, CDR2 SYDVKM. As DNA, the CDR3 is TGTGCCACCAGGGGGGTATCAGGGCGGGAGTTTCTCCCCGAGCAGTACTTC. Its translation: CATRGVSGREFLPEQYF.

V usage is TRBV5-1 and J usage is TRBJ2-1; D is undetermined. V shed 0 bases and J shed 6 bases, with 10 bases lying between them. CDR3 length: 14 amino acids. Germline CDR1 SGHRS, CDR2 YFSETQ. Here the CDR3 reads CASSLGGNPNEQFF. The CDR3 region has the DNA TGCGCCAGCAGCTTGGGAGGTAACCCCAATGAGCAGTTCTTC.

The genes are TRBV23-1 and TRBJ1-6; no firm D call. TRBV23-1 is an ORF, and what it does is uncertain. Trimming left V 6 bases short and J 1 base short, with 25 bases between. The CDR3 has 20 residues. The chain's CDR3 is CASSQVRDNRGLSYNSPLHF. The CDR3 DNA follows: TGCGCCAGCAGCCAGGTAAGAGACAACCGAGGTCTATCCTATAATTCACCCCTCCACTTT.

CDR3 coding DNA: TGTGCCACCAGTGATCGTCGGGGCAGGTCCACAGGGGCAGATACGCAGTATTTT. Translating gives CATSDRRGRSTGADTQYF. The genes are TRBV24-1 and TRBJ2-3; 7 bases align to TRBD1. The CDR3 runs 18 residues. In germline, CDR1 is KGHDR, CDR2 SFDVKD. Unmatched junction bases numbered 15, after V lost 3 bases and J lost 4 bases.

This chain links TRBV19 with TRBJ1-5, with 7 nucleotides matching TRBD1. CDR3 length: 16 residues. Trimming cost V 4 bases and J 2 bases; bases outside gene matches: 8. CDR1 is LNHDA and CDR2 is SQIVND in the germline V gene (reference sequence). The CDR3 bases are TGTGCCAGTAGTAACCGACAGGGAAGGGGCAATCAGCCCCAGCATTTT. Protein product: CASSNRQGRGNQPQHF.

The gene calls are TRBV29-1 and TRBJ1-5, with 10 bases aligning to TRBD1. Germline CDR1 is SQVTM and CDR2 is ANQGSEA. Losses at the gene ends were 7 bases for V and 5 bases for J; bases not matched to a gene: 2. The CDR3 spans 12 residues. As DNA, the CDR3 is TGCAGCGCTGGGACAGGGGATCAGCCCCAGCATTTT. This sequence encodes CSAGTGDQPQHF. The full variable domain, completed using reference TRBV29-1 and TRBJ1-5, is SAVISQKPSRDICQRGTSLTIQCQVDSQVTMMFWYRQQPGQSLTLIATANQGSEATYESGFVIDKFPISRPNLTFSTLTVSNMSPEDSSIYLCSAGTGDQPQHFGDGTRLSIL.

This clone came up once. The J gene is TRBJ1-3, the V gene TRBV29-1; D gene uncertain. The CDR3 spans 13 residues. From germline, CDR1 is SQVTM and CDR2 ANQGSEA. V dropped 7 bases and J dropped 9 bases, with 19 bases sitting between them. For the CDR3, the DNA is TGCAGCGGTGGGCCCTTCCAAGCCCCCACCATATATTTT. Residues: CSGGPFQAPTIYF.

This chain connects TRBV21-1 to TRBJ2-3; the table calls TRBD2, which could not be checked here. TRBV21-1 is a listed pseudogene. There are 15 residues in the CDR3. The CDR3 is CASSKVYSVKYTQYF. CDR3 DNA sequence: TGTGCCAGCAGCAAAGTTTATAGTGTTAAATATACGCAGTATTTT.

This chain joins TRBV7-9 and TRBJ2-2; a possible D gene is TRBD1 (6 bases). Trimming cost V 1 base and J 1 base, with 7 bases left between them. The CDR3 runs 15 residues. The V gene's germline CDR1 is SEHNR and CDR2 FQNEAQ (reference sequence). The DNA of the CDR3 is TGTGCCAGCAGCTTAGGGGGACAGAACACCGGGGAGCTGTTTTTT. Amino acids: CASSLGGQNTGELFF.

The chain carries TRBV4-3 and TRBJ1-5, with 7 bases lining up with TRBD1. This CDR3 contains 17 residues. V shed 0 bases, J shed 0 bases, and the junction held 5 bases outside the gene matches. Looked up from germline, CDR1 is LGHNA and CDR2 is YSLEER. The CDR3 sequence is CASSQEVTGTSNQPQHF. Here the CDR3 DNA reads TGCGCCAGCAGCCAAGAGGTGACAGGGACTAGCAATCAGCCCCAGCATTTT.

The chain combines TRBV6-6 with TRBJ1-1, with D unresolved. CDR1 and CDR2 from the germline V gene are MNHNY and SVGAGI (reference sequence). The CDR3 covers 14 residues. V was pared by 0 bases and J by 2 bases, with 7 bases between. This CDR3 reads CASSYSTLNTEAFF. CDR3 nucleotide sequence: TGTGCCAGCAGTTACTCGACATTAAACACTGAAGCTTTCTTT.

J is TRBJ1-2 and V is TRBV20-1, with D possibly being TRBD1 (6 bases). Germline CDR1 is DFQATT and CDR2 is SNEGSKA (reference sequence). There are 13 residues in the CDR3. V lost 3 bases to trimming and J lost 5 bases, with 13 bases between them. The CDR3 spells CSASLGQGYGYTF. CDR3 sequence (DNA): TGCAGTGCTAGTCTAGGGCAGGGGTATGGCTACACCTTC.

This chain's CDR3 is CASSPEGAGANVLTF. CDR3 nucleotides: TGTGCCAGCAGCCCCGAAGGGGCCGGGGCCAACGTCCTGACTTTC. The chain has TRBV7-7 and TRBJ2-6, with D perhaps matching TRBD1 (5 bases). Germline CDR1 and CDR2: SSHAT and FNYEAQ (reference sequence). V shed 5 bases and J shed 4 bases, with 12 bases lying between them. The CDR3 sequence is 15 residues long. Using reference TRBV7-7 and TRBJ2-6 for the parts outside the CDR3, the full variable domain is GAGVSQSPRYKVTKRGQDVTLRCDPISSHATLYWYQQALGQGPEFLTYFNYEAQPDKSGLPSDRFSAERPEGSISTLTIQRTEQRDSAMYRCASSPEGAGANVLTFGAGSRLTVL.

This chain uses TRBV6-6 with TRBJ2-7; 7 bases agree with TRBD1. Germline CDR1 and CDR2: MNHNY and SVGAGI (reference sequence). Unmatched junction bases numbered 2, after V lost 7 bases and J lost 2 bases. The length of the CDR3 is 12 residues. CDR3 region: CASTGTAYEQYF. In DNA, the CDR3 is TGTGCCAGCACCGGGACAGCCTACGAGCAGTACTTC.

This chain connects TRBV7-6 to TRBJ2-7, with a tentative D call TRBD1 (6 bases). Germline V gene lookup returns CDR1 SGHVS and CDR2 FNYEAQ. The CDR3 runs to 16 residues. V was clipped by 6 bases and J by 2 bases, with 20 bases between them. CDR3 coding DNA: TGTGCCAGCAGTTTGTGGGACACCCTATCCCCCTACGAGCAGTACTTC. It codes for CASSLWDTLSPYEQYF.